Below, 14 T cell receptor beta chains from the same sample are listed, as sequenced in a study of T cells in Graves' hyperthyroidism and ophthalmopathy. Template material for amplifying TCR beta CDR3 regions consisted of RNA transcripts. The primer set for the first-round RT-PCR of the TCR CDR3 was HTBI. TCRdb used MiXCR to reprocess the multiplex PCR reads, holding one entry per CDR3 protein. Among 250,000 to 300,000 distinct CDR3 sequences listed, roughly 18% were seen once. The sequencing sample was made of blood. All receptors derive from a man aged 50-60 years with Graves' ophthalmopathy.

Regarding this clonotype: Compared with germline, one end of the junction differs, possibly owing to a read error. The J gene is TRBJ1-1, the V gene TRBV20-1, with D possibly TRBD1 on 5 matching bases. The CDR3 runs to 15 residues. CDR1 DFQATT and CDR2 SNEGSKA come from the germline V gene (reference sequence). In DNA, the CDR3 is TGCAGTGCTAGCCGGGACTGGGAGATGAACACTGAAACTTTCTTT. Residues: CSASRDWEMNTETFF.

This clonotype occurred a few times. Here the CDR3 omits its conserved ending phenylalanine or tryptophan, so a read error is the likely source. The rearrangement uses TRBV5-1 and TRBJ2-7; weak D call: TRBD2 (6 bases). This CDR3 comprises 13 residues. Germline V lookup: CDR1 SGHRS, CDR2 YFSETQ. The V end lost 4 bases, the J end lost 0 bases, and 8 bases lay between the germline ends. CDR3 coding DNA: TGCGCCAGCAGCGGGGACTTCTCCTACGAGCAGTACCTC. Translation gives CASSGDFSYEQYL.

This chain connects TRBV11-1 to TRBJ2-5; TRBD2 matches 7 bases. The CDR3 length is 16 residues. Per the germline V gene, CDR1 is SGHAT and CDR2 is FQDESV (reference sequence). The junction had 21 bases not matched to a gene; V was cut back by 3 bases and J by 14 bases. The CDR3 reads CASSFLPGLTSQRSYF. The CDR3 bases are TGTGCCAGCAGCTTTCTACCGGGACTAACGTCCCAGCGAAGCTACTTC.

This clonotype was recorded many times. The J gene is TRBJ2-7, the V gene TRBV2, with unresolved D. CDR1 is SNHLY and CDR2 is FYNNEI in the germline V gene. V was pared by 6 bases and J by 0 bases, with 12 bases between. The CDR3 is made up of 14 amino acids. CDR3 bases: TGTGCCAGCAGATACAAAGCCAGCTCCTACGAGCAGTACTTC. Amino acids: CASRYKASSYEQYF.

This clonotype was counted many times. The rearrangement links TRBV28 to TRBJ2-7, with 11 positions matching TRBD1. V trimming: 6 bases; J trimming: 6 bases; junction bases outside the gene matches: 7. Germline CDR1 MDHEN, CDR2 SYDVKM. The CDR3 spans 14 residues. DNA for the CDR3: TGTGCCAGCAGCTTGGCCGGGACAGGGGGCGAGCAGTACTTC. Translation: CASSLAGTGGEQYF.

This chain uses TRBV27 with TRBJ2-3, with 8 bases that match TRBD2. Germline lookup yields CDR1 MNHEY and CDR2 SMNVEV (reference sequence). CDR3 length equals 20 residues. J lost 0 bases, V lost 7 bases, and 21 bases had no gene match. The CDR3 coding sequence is TGTGCCAGCACCGCCAAGTGGCTAGCGGGCTACGAAGATAGCACAGATACGCAGTATTTT. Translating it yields CASTAKWLAGYEDSTDTQYF.

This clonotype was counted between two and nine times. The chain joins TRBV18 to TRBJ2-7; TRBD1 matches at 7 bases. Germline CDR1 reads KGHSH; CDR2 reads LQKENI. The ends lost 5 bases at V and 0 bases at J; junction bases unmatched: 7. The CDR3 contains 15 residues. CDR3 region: CASSAGTDHSYEQYF. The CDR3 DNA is TGTGCCAGCTCAGCTGGGACAGATCACTCCTACGAGCAGTACTTC. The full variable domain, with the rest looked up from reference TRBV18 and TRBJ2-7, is NAGVMQNPRHLVRRRGQEARLRCSPMKGHSHVYWYRQLPEEGLKFMVYLQKENIIDESGMPKERFSAEFPKEGPSILRIQQVVRGDSAAYFCASSAGTDHSYEQYFGPGTRLTVT.

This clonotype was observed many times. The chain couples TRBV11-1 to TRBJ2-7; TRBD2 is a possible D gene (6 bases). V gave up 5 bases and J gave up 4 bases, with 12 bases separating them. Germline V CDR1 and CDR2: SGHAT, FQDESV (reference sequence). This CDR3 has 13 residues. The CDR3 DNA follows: TGTGCCAGCAGCCAGGGACTCCTTTACGAGCAGTACTTC. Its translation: CASSQGLLYEQYF.

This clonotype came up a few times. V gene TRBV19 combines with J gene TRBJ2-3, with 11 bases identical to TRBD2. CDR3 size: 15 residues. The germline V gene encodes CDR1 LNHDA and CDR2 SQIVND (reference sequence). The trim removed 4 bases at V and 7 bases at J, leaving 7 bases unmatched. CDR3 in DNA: TGTGCCAGTAGTAAACTAGCGGGAGTAGAAAATACGCAGTATTTT. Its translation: CASSKLAGVENTQYF.

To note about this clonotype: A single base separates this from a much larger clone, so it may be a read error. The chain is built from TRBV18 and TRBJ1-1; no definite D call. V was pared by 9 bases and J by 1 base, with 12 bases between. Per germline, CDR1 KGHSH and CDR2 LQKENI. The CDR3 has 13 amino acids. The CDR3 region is CASFETSNTEAFF. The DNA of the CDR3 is TGTGCCAGTTTTGAGACATCGAACACTGAAGCTTTCTTT.

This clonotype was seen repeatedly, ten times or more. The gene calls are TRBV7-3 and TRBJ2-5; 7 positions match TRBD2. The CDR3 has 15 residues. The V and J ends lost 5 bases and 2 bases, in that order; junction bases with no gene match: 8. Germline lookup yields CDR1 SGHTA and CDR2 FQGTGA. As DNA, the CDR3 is TGTGCCAGCAGCGACCCGACTAGCCCGCAAGAGACCCAGTACTTC. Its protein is CASSDPTSPQETQYF.

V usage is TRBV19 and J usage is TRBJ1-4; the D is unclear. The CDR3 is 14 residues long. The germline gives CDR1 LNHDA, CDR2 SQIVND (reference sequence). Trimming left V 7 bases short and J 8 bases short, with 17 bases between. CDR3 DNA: TGTGCCAGTACCCTCTCCGGGATGGGGGAAAAACTGTTTTTT. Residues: CASTLSGMGEKLFF.

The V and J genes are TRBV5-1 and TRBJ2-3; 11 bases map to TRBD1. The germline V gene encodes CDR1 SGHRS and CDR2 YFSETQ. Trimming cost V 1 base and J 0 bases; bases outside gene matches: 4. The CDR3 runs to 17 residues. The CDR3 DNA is TGCGCCAGCAGCTTGTATGGGACAGGGGGTAGCACAGATACGCAGTATTTT. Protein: CASSLYGTGGSTDTQYF.

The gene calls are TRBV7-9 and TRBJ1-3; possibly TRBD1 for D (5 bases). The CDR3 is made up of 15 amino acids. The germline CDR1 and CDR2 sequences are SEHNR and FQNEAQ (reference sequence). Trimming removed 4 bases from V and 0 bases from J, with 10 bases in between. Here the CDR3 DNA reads TGTGCCAGCAGCTGGGACGGCAGCTCTGGAAACACCATATATTTT. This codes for CASSWDGSSGNTIYF.